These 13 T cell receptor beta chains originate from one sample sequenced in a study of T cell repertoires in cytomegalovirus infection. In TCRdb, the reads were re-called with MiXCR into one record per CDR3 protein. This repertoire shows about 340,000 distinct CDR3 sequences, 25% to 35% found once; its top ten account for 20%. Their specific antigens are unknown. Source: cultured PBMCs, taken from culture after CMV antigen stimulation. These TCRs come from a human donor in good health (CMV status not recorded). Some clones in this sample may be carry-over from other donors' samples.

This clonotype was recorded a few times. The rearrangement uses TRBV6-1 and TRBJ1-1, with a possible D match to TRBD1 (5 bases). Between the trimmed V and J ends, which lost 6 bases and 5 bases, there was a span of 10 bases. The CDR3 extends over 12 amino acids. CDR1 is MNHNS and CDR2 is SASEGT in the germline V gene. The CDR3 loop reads CASSSGWTEAFF. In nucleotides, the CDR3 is TGTGCCAGCAGCTCAGGGTGGACTGAAGCTTTCTTT.

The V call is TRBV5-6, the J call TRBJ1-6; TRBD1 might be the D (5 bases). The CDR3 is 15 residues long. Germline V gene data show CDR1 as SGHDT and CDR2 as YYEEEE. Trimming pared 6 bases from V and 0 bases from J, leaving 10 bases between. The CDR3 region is CASKAGSSYNSPLHF. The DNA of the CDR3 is TGTGCCAGCAAAGCAGGGAGCTCCTATAATTCACCCCTCCACTTT.

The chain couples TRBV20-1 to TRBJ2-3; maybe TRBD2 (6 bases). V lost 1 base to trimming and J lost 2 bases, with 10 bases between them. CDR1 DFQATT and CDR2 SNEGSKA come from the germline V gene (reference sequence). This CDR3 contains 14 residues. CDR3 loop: CSARGGGNTDTQYF. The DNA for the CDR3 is TGCAGTGCTAGAGGTGGCGGGAACACAGATACGCAGTATTTT.

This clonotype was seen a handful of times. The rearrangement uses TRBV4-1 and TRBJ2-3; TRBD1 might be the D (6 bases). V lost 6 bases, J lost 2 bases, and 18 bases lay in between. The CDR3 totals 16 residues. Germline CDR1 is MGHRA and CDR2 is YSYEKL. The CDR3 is CASRERGNTHTDTQYF. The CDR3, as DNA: TGCGCCAGCAGGGAAAGGGGGAACACGCACACAGATACGCAGTATTTT.

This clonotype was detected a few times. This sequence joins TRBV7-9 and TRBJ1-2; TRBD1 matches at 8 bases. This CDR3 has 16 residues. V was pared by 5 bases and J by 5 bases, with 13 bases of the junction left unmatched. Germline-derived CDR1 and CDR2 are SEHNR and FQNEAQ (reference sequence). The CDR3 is CASSRAPDRVNYGYTF. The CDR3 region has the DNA TGTGCCAGCAGCAGGGCTCCGGACAGGGTGAATTATGGCTACACCTTC.

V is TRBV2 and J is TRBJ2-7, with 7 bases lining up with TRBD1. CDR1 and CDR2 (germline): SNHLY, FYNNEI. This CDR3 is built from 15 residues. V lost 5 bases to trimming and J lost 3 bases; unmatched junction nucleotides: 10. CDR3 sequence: CASSSGTATFYEQYF. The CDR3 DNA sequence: TGTGCCAGCAGTTCTGGGACAGCAACCTTCTACGAGCAGTACTTC.

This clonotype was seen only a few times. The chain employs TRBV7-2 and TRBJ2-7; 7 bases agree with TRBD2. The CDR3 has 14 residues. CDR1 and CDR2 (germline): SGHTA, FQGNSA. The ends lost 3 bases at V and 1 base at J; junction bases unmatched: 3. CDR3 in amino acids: CASSFQRDSYEQYF. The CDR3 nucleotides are TGTGCCAGCAGCTTCCAGCGGGATTCCTACGAGCAGTACTTC.

CDR3: CASSLGLLAGADETQYF. In DNA form, the CDR3 reads TGTGCCAGCAGCTTAGGTCTCCTAGCGGGGGCTGACGAGACCCAGTACTTC. This sequence joins TRBV7-9 and TRBJ2-5; 10 bases line up with TRBD2. Trimming at V came to 1 base and at J to 5 bases, leaving 10 bases not matched to a gene. Germline V CDR1 and CDR2: SEHNR, FQNEAQ (reference sequence). This CDR3 contains 17 residues.

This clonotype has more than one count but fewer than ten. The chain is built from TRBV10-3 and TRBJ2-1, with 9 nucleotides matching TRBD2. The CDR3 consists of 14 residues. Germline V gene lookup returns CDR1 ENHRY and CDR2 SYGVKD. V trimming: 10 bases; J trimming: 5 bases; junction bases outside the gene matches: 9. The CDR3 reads CATRGGRGNNEQFF. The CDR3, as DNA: TGTGCCACTCGTGGCGGGAGGGGTAACAATGAGCAGTTCTTC.

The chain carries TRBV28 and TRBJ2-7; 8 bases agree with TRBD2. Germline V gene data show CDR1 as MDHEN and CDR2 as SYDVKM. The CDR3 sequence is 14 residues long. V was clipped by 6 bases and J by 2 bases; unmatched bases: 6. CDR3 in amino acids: CASSLSGSPYEQYF. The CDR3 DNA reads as TGTGCCAGCAGCTTGAGCGGGAGCCCCTACGAGCAGTACTTC.

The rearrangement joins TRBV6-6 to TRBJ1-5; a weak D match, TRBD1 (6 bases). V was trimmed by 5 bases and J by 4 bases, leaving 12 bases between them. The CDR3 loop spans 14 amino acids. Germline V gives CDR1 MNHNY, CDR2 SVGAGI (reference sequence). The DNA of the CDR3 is TGTGCCAGCAGTGGCTTCGGACAGAATCAGCCCCAGCATTTT. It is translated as CASSGFGQNQPQHF.

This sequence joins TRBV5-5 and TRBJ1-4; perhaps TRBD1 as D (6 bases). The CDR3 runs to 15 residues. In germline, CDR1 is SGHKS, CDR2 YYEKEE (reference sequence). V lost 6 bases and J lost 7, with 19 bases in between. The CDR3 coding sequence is TGTGCCAGCAAGCCCCAGATCGGGGGCGTTGAAAAACTGTTTTTT. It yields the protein CASKPQIGGVEKLFF. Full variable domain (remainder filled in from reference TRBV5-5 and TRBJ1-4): DAGVTQSPTHLIKTRGQQVTLRCSPISGHKSVSWYQQVLGQGPQFIFQYYEKEERGRGNFPDRFSARQFPNYSSELNVNALLLGDSALYLCASKPQIGGVEKLFFGSGTQLSVL.

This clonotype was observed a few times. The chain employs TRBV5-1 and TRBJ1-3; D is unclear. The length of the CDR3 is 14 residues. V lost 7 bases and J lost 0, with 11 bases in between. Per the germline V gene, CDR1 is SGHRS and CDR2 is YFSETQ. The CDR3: CASATGHSGNTIYF. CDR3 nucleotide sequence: TGCGCCAGCGCCACCGGCCACTCTGGAAACACCATATATTTT.